This T cell receptor beta chain was captured in a study of T cell repertoires in ileal Crohn's disease. Study at large: Postoperative therapy was given to about half: 11 thiopurines, 18 anti-TNF agents. Study-level findings and limits: Endoscopy was done a median approximately 7 months after surgery. Compared with CD4 T cells, sorted CD8 cells carried more expanded clones.

Libraries were prepared by immunoSEQ multiplex PCR; TCRdb keeps only in-frame clonotypes and omits some of them. The sample has about 15,000 clones, around 72% seen once. Germline CDR1 is SGDLS and CDR2 is YYNGEE. The CDR3 consists of 13 residues. V was pared by 1 base and J by 2 bases, with 6 bases between. Time point described: neoterminal ileum biopsy at postoperative endoscopy, about 6 months after surgery. Eligibility required adulthood, ileal or ileocolonic Crohn's disease and indicated ileocolonic resection. With respect to this clone: Antigen specificity is unknown.

The specimen sequenced was ileal tissue. The sequence was collected from an adult with Crohn's disease. The rearrangement joins TRBV9 to TRBJ1-1; D is possibly TRBD1 (5 bases). CDR3 loop: CASSVRTNTEAFF. The CDR3 nucleotides read TGTGCCAGCAGCGTACGGACAAACACTGAAGCTTTCTTT.